The present entry profiles one T cell receptor (beta chain) with its context. PCR used 60 Vbeta primers and 13 Jbeta primers. Produced via immunoSEQ multiplex PCR; TCRdb's table is partial and in-frame only. This sample yields under 200,000 clones, of which around 82% are seen a single time; about 0.25% belongs to the top ten. J gave up 8 bases and V 6 bases, and 10 bases lay outside the gene matches. Germline CDR1 reads LNHDA; CDR2 reads SQIVND (reference sequence). The CDR3 loop spans 16 amino acids. The data were obtained in a study of cytomegalovirus exposure and HLA in healthy donors. The chain uses TRBV19 and TRBJ2-2, with TRBD2 matching 12 bases. The TCR was taken from a boy between 5 and 17 years old in good health and CMV-seronegative. The material sequenced was PBMCs. The CDR3 region is CASRLAGGVPPGELFF. As DNA, the CDR3 is TGTGCCAGTAGACTAGCGGGAGGAGTTCCCCCGGGGGAGCTGTTTTTT.